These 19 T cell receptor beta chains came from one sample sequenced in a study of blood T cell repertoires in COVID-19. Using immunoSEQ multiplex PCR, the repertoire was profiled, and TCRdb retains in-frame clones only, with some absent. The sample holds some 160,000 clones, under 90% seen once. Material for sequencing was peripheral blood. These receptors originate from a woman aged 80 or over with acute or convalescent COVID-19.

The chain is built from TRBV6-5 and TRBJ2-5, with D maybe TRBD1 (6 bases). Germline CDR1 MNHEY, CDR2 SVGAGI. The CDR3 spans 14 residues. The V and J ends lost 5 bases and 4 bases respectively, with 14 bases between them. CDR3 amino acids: CASSTNRVRETQYF. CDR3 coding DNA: TGTGCCAGCAGTACAAACAGGGTACGAGAGACCCAGTACTTC.

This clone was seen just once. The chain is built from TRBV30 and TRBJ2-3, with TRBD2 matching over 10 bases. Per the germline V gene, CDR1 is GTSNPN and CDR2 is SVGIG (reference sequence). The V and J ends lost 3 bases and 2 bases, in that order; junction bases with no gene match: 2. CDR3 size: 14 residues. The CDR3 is CAWSLAGDTDTQYF. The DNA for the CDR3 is TGTGCCTGGAGCCTAGCGGGGGACACAGATACGCAGTATTTT.

CDR3: CSVEDGGLNYGYTF. As DNA, the CDR3 is TGCAGCGTTGAAGACGGCGGGCTGAACTATGGCTACACCTTC. The rearrangement uses TRBV29-1 and TRBJ1-2; D gene ambiguous. The germline V and J ends were trimmed by 0 bases and 2 bases, with 10 bases remaining between them. Germline V lookup: CDR1 SQVTM, CDR2 ANQGSEA. CDR3 size: 14 residues.

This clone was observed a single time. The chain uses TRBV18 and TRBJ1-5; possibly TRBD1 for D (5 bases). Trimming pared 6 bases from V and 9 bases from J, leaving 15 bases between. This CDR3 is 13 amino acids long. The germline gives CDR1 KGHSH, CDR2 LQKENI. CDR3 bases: TGTGCCAGCTCCCCCAGGGATCTCTCGCCCCAGCATTTT. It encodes CASSPRDLSPQHF.

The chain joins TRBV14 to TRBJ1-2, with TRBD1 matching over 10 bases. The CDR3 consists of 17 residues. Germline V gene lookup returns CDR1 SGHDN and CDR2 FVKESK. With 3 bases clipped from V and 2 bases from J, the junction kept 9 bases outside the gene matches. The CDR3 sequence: CASSQGQGIVLNYGYTF. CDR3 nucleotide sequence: TGTGCCAGCAGCCAGGGACAGGGGATCGTTTTGAACTATGGCTACACCTTC.

The CDR3 nucleotides are TGTGCCAGCAGGCCTATATACACAGATACGCAGTATTTT. Translation: CASRPIYTDTQYF. The chain is built from TRBV6-2 or TRBV6-3 and TRBJ2-3; D is undetermined. V shed 6 bases and J shed 2 bases, with 9 bases lying between them. CDR1 MNHEY and CDR2 SVGEGT come from the germline V gene. The CDR3 has 13 residues.

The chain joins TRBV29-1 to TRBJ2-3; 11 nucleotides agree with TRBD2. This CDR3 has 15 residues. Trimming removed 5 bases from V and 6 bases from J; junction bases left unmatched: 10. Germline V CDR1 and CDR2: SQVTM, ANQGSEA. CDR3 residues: CSVPGTSGFGDTQYF. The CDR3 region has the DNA TGCAGCGTTCCCGGGACTAGCGGATTCGGCGATACGCAGTATTTT.

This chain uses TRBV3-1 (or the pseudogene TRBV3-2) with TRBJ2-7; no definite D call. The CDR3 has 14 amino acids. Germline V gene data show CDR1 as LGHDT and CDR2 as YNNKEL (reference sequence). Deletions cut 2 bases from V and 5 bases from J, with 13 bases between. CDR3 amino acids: CASSQIPGFHEQYF. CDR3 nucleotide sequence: TGTGCCAGCAGCCAAATTCCAGGCTTCCACGAGCAGTACTTC.

CDR3 in amino acids: CASSLRTRDRGLTDTQYF. CDR3 in DNA: TGTGCCAGCAGCTTAAGAACTCGGGACAGGGGGCTGACAGATACGCAGTATTTT. This chain uses TRBV7-6 with TRBJ2-3, with TRBD1 matching over 12 bases. Trimming removed 2 bases from V and 3 bases from J; junction bases left unmatched: 9. The length of the CDR3 is 18 residues. Germline CDR1 SGHVS, CDR2 FNYEAQ.

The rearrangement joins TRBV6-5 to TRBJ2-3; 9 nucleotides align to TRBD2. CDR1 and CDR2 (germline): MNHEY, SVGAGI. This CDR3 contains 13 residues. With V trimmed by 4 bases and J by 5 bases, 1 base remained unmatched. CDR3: CASSLTSGDTQYF. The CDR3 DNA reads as TGTGCCAGCAGTTTGACTAGCGGAGATACGCAGTATTTT.

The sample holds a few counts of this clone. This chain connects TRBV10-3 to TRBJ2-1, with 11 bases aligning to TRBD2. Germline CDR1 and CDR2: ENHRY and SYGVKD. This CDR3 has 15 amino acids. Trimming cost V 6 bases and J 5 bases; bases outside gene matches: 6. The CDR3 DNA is TGTGCCATCAGCTCTATAGCGGGAGGGGACAATGAGCAGTTCTTC. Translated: CAISSIAGGDNEQFF.

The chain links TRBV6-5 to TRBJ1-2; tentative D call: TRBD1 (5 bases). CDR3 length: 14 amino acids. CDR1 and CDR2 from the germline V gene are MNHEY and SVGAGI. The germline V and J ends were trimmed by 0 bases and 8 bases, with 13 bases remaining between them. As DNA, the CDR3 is TGTGCCAGCAGTTACTCTTCCAGGGTTGGCGGCTACACCTTC. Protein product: CASSYSSRVGGYTF.

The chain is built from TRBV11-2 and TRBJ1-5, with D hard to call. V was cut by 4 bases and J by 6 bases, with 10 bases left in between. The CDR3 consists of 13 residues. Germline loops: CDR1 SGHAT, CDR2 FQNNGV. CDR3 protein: CASSSTDGQPQHF. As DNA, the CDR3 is TGTGCCAGCAGCTCCACTGATGGTCAGCCCCAGCATTTT.

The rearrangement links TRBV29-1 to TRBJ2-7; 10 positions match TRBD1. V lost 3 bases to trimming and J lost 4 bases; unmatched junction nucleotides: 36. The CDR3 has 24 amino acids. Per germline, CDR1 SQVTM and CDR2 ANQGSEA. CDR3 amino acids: CSVDLWVVSGCSVPPTGGEYEQYF. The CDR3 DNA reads TGCAGCGTTGATCTCTGGGTTGTATCCGGGTGCAGTGTGCCCCCGACAGGGGGCGAATACGAGCAGTACTTC.

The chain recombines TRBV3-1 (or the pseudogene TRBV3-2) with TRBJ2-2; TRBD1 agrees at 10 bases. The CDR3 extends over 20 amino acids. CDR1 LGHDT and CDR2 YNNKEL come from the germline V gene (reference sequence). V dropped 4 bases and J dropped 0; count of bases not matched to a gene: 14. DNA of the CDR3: TGTGCCAGCAGCCGTAGACCGGGACAGGGGATACAAACGAACACCGGGGAGCTGTTTTTT. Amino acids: CASSRRPGQGIQTNTGELFF.

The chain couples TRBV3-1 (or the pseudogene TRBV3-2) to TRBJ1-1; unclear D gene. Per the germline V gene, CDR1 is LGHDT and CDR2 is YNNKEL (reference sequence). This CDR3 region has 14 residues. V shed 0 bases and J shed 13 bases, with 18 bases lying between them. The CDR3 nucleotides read TGTGCCAGCAGCCAAGAGTGGACTTACGGCTATCGTTTCTTT. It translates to CASSQEWTYGYRFF.

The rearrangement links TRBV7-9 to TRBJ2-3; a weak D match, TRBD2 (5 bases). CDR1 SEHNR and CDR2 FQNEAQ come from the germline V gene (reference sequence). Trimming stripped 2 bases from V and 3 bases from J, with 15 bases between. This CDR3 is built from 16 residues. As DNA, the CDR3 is TGTGCCAGCAGCTTATCATCACGACTAAGTACAGATACGCAGTATTTT. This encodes CASSLSSRLSTDTQYF.

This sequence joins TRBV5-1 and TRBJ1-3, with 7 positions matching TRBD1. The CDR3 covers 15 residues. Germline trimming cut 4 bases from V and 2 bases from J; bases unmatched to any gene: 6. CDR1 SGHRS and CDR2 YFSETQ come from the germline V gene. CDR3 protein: CASSHNGQAGNTIYF. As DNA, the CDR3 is TGCGCCAGCAGCCATAACGGACAGGCTGGAAACACCATATATTTT.

CDR3 residues: CASSPRKDNTEAFF. The CDR3 nucleotides read TGTGCCAGCTCACCGAGGAAAGATAACACTGAAGCTTTCTTT. The genes are TRBV18 and TRBJ1-1; D is ambiguous. This CDR3 region has 14 residues. V shed 3 bases and J shed 2 bases, with 10 bases lying between them. The germline CDR1 and CDR2 sequences are KGHSH and LQKENI.